The rows below give T cell receptor beta chains drawn from one sample of a study of cytomegalovirus exposure and HLA in healthy donors. Repertoires were generated with immunoSEQ multiplex PCR, while TCRdb's copy carries only in-frame clones and drops some. The sample includes 100,000 to 150,000 clones, approximately 82% seen only once; the top ten take 1.3% to 1.5%. The specimen sequenced was PBMCs. The receptor set was obtained from a female donor in good health and CMV-seronegative. Both conserved end residues are part of each CDR3. The order of the fields is clone size, J gene, CDR3 length, D gene, V gene, CDR3 protein, CDR3 DNA. A D gene is named only where the DNA matches it firmly. Size values are once, few and many counts, or a class for expanded clones, and some rows have none.

.,TRBJ1-5,13,.,TRBV7-6,CASSLGANQPQHF,TGTGCCAGCAGCCTTGGAGCAAATCAGCCCCAGCATTTT
.,TRBJ1-2,16,TRBD1,TRBV13,CASSRTGGEFGYGYTF,TGTGCCAGCAGCCGGACAGGGGGCGAATTTGGCTATGGCTACACCTTC
.,TRBJ2-7,13,.,TRBV30,CAWSLDSSYEQYF,TGTGCCTGGAGTCTGGACAGCTCCTACGAGCAGTACTTC
once,TRBJ2-2,16,TRBD1,TRBV5-4,CASSPRQGPNTGELFF,TGTGCCAGCAGCCCAAGACAGGGACCTAACACCGGGGAGCTGTTTTTT
.,TRBJ2-7,17,TRBD2,TRBV28,CASSPRNGREGSDEQYF,TGTGCCAGCAGTCCCCGGAATGGGCGGGAGGGCAGCGACGAGCAGTACTTC
.,TRBJ2-2,14,.,TRBV4-3,CASSPGLNTGELFF,TGCGCCAGCAGCCCAGGCCTGAACACCGGGGAGCTGTTTTTT
few,TRBJ2-7,14,TRBD2,TRBV4-1,CASSRAGSGREQYF,TGCGCCAGCAGCCGAGCGGGATCGGGTCGGGAGCAGTACTTC
.,TRBJ2-2,16,.,TRBV7-7,CASSFSGSGIPGELFF,TGTGCCAGCAGCTTTAGTGGTTCGGGGATCCCCGGGGAGCTGTTTTTT
once,TRBJ2-7,15,.,TRBV5-6,CASSFVSVPVYEQYF,TGTGCCAGCAGCTTCGTTTCAGTTCCAGTCTACGAGCAGTACTTC
.,TRBJ1-1,11,.,TRBV30,CAWSVLEKAFF,TGTGCCTGGAGTGTACTGGAGAAAGCTTTCTTT
.,TRBJ2-2,20,.,TRBV5-1,CASSLGLSGQSIFNTGELFF,TGCGCCAGCAGCTTGGGCCTAAGTGGACAGTCAATTTTTAACACCGGGGAGCTGTTTTTT
.,TRBJ2-7,14,.,TRBV18,CASSPSGQGYEQYF,TGTGCCAGCTCACCGAGTGGGCAGGGCTACGAGCAGTACTTC
.,TRBJ2-7,14,TRBD2,TRBV7-9,CASSPTSGSYEQYF,TGTGCCAGCAGCCCCACTAGCGGGTCCTACGAGCAGTACTTC
few,TRBJ2-7,14,.,TRBV7-2,CATSAGIHSYEQYF,TGTGCCACCTCGGCCGGGATTCACTCCTACGAGCAGTACTTC
.,TRBJ2-6,13,.,TRBV27,CASRLSGANVLTF,TGTGCCAGCAGACTCTCTGGGGCCAACGTCCTGACTTTC
.,TRBJ2-1,13,TRBD1,TRBV28,CASSWTGYNEQFF,TGTGCCAGCAGTTGGACAGGCTACAATGAGCAGTTCTTC
.,TRBJ2-1,17,TRBD2,TRBV4-2,CASSQGGGLGPYNEQFF,TGTGCCAGCAGCCAAGGGGGGGGACTAGGGCCCTACAATGAGCAGTTCTTC
few,TRBJ1-4,13,.,TRBV4-1,CASSQGRNEKLFF,TGCGCCAGCAGCCAAGGGAGGAATGAAAAACTGTTTTTT
.,TRBJ1-1,17,.,TRBV4-2,CASSQDSGRALNTEAFF,TGTGCCAGCAGCCAAGATAGCGGCAGGGCGTTGAACACTGAAGCTTTCTTT
.,TRBJ1-2,15,.,TRBV7-3,CASSPTGTGNYGYTF,TGTGCCAGCAGCCCAACCGGGACTGGGAACTATGGCTACACCTTC
.,TRBJ2-7,15,TRBD1,TRBV19,CASSPGTGGSYEQYF,TGTGCCAGTAGCCCCGGGACAGGGGGGTCCTACGAGCAGTACTTC
.,TRBJ1-2,15,TRBD1,TRBV28,CASSFGTGGSYGYTF,TGTGCCAGCAGTTTTGGGACAGGGGGCAGCTATGGCTACACCTTC
.,TRBJ2-3,14,.,TRBV9,CASSVDSSTDTQYF,TGTGCCAGCAGCGTAGACTCAAGCACAGATACGCAGTATTTT
once,TRBJ1-2,14,.,TRBV5-8,CASSLYGLNYGYTF,TGTGCCAGCAGCTTGTATGGGCTCAACTATGGCTACACCTTC
few,TRBJ2-1,16,.,TRBV5-4,CASSSYAPRQANEQFF,TGTGCCAGCAGCTCTTATGCCCCTCGCCAAGCAAATGAGCAGTTCTTC
.,TRBJ2-5,16,.,TRBV5-1,CASSLTGTYGGETQYF,TGCGCCAGCAGCTTGACAGGGACCTATGGGGGAGAGACCCAGTACTTC
.,TRBJ1-3,19,TRBD1,TRBV7-6,CASSLGAYWDSRSGNTIYF,TGTGCCAGCAGCTTAGGGGCTTACTGGGACAGCCGCTCTGGAAACACCATATATTTT
.,TRBJ2-7,15,TRBD1,TRBV7-9,CASSLVGQSSYEQYF,TGTGCCAGCAGCTTAGTGGGACAGTCCTCCTACGAGCAGTACTTC
once,TRBJ2-3,18,TRBD2,TRBV7-2,CASSDGLAGGAGTDTQYF,TGTGCCAGCAGCGATGGACTAGCGGGAGGAGCTGGCACAGATACGCAGTATTTT
.,TRBJ1-5,13,.,TRBV6-5,CASSYNRDQPQHF,TGTGCCAGCAGTTACAACAGGGATCAGCCCCAGCATTTT
.,TRBJ2-5,13,.,TRBV28,CASSFTAQETQYF,TGTGCCAGCAGTTTCACAGCTCAAGAGACCCAGTACTTC